There are a few counts of the clone carrying this T cell receptor beta chain. This record comes from a study of blood T cells in healthy people across ages. The authors ran a second PCR of about 6 to 11 cycles using a sample-barcoded 5' primer and a J-beta primer mix. TCRdb redid the calling of the 5' RACE reads with MiXCR, one entry per CDR3 protein. The sample carries about 290,000 distinct CDR3 sequences, roughly a quarter recorded once. The CDR3 is 13 amino acids. V shed 5 bases, J shed 4 bases, and the junction held 4 bases outside the gene matches. CDR1 is SQVTM, CDR2 ANQGSEA, per germline. This clonotype was sampled from a woman aged 70-85 years in good health. Sequencing was done on a sample of blood. The chain uses TRBV29-1 and TRBJ2-5, with 10 positions matching TRBD1. The DNA of the CDR3 is TGCAGCGTTCGAGGGGACAGGGGAGAGACCCAGTACTTC. Protein sequence: CSVRGDRGETQYF.